This TCR beta chain was captured in a study of CD8 T cells in ankylosing spondylitis. The CDR3 runs to 16 residues. V was pared by 3 bases and J by 7 bases, with 20 bases between. General observations from the study: The authors reported significant enrichment of disease-linked clones in matched ankylosing spondylitis synovial fluid. There was a TCR beta motif, made of fewer than 10 highly homologous variants, that appeared characteristic of ankylosing spondylitis blood. Disease-linked clones were found to be CD8+ and relatively rare in peripheral blood.

Libraries for TCR beta were made by quantitative 5'-RACE with molecular barcodes. A single record per CDR3 protein comes from TCRdb applying MiXCR to the 5' RACE reads. The sample consists of 100,000 to 150,000 distinct CDR3 sequences, 7% to 10% of them appearing once. Ten or more counts support this clonotype. Antigen specificity is unknown. V and J are TRBV12-3 or TRBV12-4 and TRBJ2-3; D not certain. The sample taken for sequencing was blood, either unsorted or a sorted T cell fraction (not recorded which). This sequence was found in a male donor with ankylosing spondylitis or in good health (not recorded which). The CDR3 sequence: CASSLLGIAGTNTQYF. The CDR3 nucleotides read TGTGCCAGCAGTTTGTTAGGAATCGCTGGCACGAATACGCAGTATTTT.